Listed here are 9 T cell receptor beta chains from one sample, sequenced in a study of metastatic and nonmetastatic thyroid tumors. Every patient was untreated before thyroid surgery. With MiXCR, TCRdb called clones anew from the PCR reads. The sample contains 21,000 or so clones, around 18% of which appear only once. Sequencing used blood. These receptors originate from a male donor with papillary thyroid cancer or a benign thyroid nodule (not recorded which). Some clones in this sample may be carry-over from other donors' samples.

This clone was recorded at least ten times. V usage is TRBV5-1 and J usage is TRBJ2-1; D is possibly TRBD1 or TRBD2 (5 bases each). The CDR3 runs 15 residues. The V gene lost 2 bases and the J gene lost 3 bases, with 12 bases spanning the gap. CDR1 and CDR2 (germline): SGHRS, YFSETQ. The DNA of the CDR3 is TGCGCCAGCAGCTTCGCCGGGACGGTCTACAATGAGCAGTTCTTC. Its protein is CASSFAGTVYNEQFF.

This chain connects TRBV30 to TRBJ2-7; the D is unclear. The CDR3 length is 12 residues. Germline CDR1 reads GTSNPN; CDR2 reads SVGIG (reference sequence). V shed 1 base and J shed 7 bases, with 11 bases lying between them. In DNA form, the CDR3 reads TGTGCCTGGAGTGATGTAGCAGGAGAGCAGTACTTC. It specifies CAWSDVAGEQYF.

DNA of the CDR3: TGCGCCAGCAGCCAAGACCTAGCGGGAGGGCCGGAAGATACGCAGTATTTT. This translates into CASSQDLAGGPEDTQYF. V and J are TRBV4-1 and TRBJ2-3, with 12 bases that match TRBD2. Germline V gene lookup returns CDR1 MGHRA and CDR2 YSYEKL. V trimming: 0 bases; J trimming: 5 bases; junction bases outside the gene matches: 6. This CDR3 has 17 residues.

The chain employs TRBV11-1 and TRBJ2-7; 11 nucleotides line up with TRBD2. This CDR3 contains 16 residues. Germline assignment: CDR1 SGHAT and CDR2 FQDESV (reference sequence). J lost 2 bases, V lost 5 bases, and 8 bases had no gene match. CDR3 sequence: CASSPRLAGPTYEQYF. Here the CDR3 DNA reads TGTGCCAGCAGCCCCCGACTAGCGGGACCTACCTACGAGCAGTACTTC.

This clone turned up a few times. The rearrangement uses TRBV6-1 and TRBJ1-2; D is uncertain. V was pared by 6 bases and J by 5 bases, with 16 bases between. The CDR3 spans 14 residues. The germline V gene has CDR1 MNHNS and CDR2 SASEGT. The CDR3 nucleotides read TGTGCCAGCAGGCCCGGGTTTGGCCCTTATGGCTACACCTTC. Translated, it gives CASRPGFGPYGYTF.

J is TRBJ2-2 and V is TRBV7-3; D is uncertain. The CDR3 runs 12 residues. Germline CDR1 and CDR2: SGHTA and FQGTGA. Trimming stripped 4 bases from V and 2 bases from J, with 2 bases between. The CDR3: CASSSNTGELFF. Written as DNA, the CDR3 is TGTGCCAGCAGCTCCAACACCGGGGAGCTGTTTTTT.

This clone has a count of ten or more. The chain recombines TRBV6-1 with TRBJ2-5; 8 bases agree with TRBD2. V lost 2 bases to trimming and J lost 6 bases; unmatched junction nucleotides: 5. CDR3 length: 14 amino acids. Germline lookup yields CDR1 MNHNS and CDR2 SASEGT. The CDR3 reads CASSEYGGGKTQYF. The CDR3 nucleotides read TGTGCCAGCAGTGAATACGGGGGGGGGAAGACCCAGTACTTC.

This clone was found many times. The V and J genes are TRBV29-1 and TRBJ2-1; 9 nucleotides match TRBD1. CDR3 length equals 14 residues. The V gene's germline CDR1 is SQVTM and CDR2 ANQGSEA. V was pared by 6 bases and J by 9 bases, with 12 bases of the junction left unmatched. CDR3 in amino acids: CSVATGTGFGEQFF. The CDR3 DNA follows: TGCAGCGTCGCCACCGGGACAGGGTTTGGTGAGCAGTTCTTC.

Many counts were recorded for this clone. The rearrangement uses TRBV20-1 and TRBJ2-1, with a tentative D call TRBD2 (7 bases). Trimming stripped 3 bases from V and 8 bases from J, with 20 bases between. The CDR3 is 15 amino acids. Germline-derived CDR1 and CDR2 are DFQATT and SNEGSKA (reference sequence). The CDR3 DNA follows: TGCAGTGCTAGGCCCGGGGGGCCAAGGTGGGATGAGCAGTTCTTC. Translation gives CSARPGGPRWDEQFF.